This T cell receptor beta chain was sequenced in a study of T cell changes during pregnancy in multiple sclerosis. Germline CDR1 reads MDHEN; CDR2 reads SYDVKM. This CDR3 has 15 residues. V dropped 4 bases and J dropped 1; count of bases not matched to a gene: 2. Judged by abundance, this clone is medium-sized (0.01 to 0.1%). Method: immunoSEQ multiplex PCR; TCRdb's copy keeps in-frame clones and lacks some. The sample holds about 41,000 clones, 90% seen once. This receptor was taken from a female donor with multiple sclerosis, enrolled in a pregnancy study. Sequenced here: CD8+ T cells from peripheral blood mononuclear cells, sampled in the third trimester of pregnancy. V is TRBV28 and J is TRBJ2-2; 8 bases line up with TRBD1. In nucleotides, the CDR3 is TGTGCCAGCAGTTCCGGACAGGGGAACACCGGGGAGCTGTTTTTT. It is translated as CASSSGQGNTGELFF.